This T cell receptor (beta chain) derives from a study of blood T cell repertoires in COVID-19. V was cut by 6 bases and J by 1 base, with 12 bases left in between. CDR1 MNHEY and CDR2 SVGAGI come from the germline V gene. This CDR3 is built from 14 residues. Original handling: Quantification of nucleated cells was approximated via reference gene primer amplification. The method was immunoSEQ multiplex PCR; TCRdb's version includes in-frame clones alone and lacks a portion of them. That table supplies the V and J calls and clone size; D and trimming were determined from the DNA. Here the sample spans about 150,000 clones, 84% being singletons.

Sequenced: peripheral blood. The rearrangement uses TRBV6-5 and TRBJ2-5, with D hard to call. The receptor was isolated from a woman older than 75 with COVID-19, enrolled during active disease. CDR3: CASRPPGSQETQYF. CDR3 DNA sequence: TGTGCCAGCAGGCCGCCAGGCAGCCAAGAGACCCAGTACTTC.